This TCR beta chain was retrieved from a study of blood T cell repertoires in COVID-19. Whole-study context: Samples of COVID-19 (acute and convalescent) were obtained from the United States, Italy and Spain.

CDR3 length equals 16 residues. Trimming removed 3 bases at V and 0 bases at J, with 12 bases between. Germline CDR1 and CDR2: SEHNR and FQNEAQ (reference sequence). The data were produced by immunoSEQ multiplex PCR, yet TCRdb's version contains in-frame clones alone and is incomplete. The sample contains about 300,000 clones, nearly 90% of which appear only once. Enrollees, 18 to 89 years old, lived in approximately 25 US areas. Resolution of symptoms, clearance, or two negative PCRs was present in recovered Cohort 3 donors. This clone showed up just a few times. Material for sequencing was PBMCs or T cells enriched from blood (not recorded which). The chain has TRBV7-9 and TRBJ1-3; perhaps TRBD1 as D (5 bases). The receptor's source is a woman aged 25 to 45 who had recovered from COVID-19. In DNA form, the CDR3 reads TGTGCCAGCAGCTTCCCAGGGCAACTCTCTGGAAACACCATATATTTT. Its protein product is CASSFPGQLSGNTIYF.